This T cell receptor beta chain emerged from a study of blood T cell repertoires in COVID-19. Study-wide background: The cDNA or gDNA used as material had been derived from T cells, B-cell-depleted T cells, or PBMCs.

Germline-derived CDR1 and CDR2 are SQVTM and ANQGSEA. The V end lost 3 bases, the J end lost 3 bases, and 11 bases lay between the germline ends. The CDR3 length is 13 residues. Under the authors' procedure: Researchers report that nucleated cell counts were estimated from reference gene primer amplification. Profiled with immunoSEQ multiplex PCR; TCRdb holds only in-frame clones, not every one. That table is the source of V, J and clone size, and D and trimming were worked out from the DNA. This table has 95,000 to 150,000 clones, over 70% appearing once. The specimen sequenced was peripheral blood. This chain links TRBV29-1 with TRBJ1-1; D might be TRBD1 (5 bases). The clonotype comes from a woman in her 70s with acute or convalescent COVID-19. DNA of the CDR3: TGCAGCGTTGACAGGGTTCTGGACACTGAAGCTTTCTTT. Translating gives CSVDRVLDTEAFF.